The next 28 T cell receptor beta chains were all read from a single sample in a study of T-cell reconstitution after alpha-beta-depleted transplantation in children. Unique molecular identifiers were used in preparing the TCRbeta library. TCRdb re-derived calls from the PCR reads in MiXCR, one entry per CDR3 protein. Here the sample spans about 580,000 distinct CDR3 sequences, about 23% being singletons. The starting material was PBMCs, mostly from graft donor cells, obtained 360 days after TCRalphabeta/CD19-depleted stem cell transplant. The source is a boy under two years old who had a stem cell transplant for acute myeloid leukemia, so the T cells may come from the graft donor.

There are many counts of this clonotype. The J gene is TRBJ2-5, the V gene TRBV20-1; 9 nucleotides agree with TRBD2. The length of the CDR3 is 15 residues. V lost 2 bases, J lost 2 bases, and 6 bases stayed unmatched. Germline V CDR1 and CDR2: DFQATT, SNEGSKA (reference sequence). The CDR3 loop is CSARSVAGDQETQYF. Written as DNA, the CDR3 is TGCAGTGCTAGAAGCGTAGCGGGGGATCAAGAGACCCAGTACTTC.

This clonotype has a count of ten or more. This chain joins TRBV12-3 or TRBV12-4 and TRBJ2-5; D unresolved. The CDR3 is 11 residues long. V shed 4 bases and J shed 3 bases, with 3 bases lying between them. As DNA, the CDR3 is TGTGCCAGCAGTTCCAAAGAGACCCAGTACTTC. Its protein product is CASSSKETQYF.

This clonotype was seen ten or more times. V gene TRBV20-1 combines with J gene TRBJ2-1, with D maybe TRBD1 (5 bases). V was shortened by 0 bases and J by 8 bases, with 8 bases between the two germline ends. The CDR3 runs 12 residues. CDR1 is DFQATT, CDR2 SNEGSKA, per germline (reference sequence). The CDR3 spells CSARDRGYEQFF. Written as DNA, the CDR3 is TGCAGTGCTAGAGATAGGGGTTATGAGCAGTTCTTC.

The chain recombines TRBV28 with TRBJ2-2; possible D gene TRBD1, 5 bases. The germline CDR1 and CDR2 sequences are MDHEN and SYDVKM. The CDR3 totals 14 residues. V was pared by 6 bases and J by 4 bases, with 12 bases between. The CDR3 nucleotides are TGTGCCAGCAGCCCCTTGACAGTCACCGGGGAGCTGTTTTTT. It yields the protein CASSPLTVTGELFF. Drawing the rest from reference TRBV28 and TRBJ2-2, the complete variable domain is DVKVTQSSRYLVKRTGEKVFLECVQDMDHENMFWYRQDPGLGLRLIYFSYDVKMKEKGDIPEGYSVSREKKERFSLILESASTNQTSMYLCASSPLTVTGELFFGEGSRLTVL.

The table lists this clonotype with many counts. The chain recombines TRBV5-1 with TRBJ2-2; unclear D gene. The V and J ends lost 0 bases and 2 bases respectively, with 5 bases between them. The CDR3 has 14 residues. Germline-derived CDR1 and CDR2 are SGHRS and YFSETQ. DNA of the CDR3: TGCGCCAGCAGCTTGGACACCAACACCGGGGAGCTGTTTTTT. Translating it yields CASSLDTNTGELFF.

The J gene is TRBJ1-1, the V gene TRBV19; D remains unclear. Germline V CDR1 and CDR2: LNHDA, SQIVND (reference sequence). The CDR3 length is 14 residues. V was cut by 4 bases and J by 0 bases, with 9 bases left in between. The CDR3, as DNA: TGTGCCAGTAGTAAGAAGGGTATGAACACTGAAGCTTTCTTT. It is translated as CASSKKGMNTEAFF. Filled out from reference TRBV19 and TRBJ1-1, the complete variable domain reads DGGITQSPKYLFRKEGQNVTLSCEQNLNHDAMYWYRQDPGQGLRLIYYSQIVNDFQKGDIAEGYSVSREKKESFPLTVTSAQKNPTAFYLCASSKKGMNTEAFFGQGTRLTVV.

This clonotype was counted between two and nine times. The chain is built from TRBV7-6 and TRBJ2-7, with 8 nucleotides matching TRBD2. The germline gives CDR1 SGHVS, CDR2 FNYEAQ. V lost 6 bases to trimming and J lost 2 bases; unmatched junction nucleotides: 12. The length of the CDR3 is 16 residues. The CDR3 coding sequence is TGTGCCAGCAGTTCTGTAGCGGGGAAGCCGACCTACGAGCAGTACTTC. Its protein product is CASSSVAGKPTYEQYF.

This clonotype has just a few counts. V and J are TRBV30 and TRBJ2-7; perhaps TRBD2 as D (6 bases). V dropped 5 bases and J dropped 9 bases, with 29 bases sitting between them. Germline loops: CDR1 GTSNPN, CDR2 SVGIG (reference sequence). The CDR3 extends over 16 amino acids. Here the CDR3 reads CAWRQRWAAGSFGQYF. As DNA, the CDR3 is TGTGCCTGGCGTCAGCGTTGGGCGGCCGGGAGTTTCGGGCAGTACTTC.

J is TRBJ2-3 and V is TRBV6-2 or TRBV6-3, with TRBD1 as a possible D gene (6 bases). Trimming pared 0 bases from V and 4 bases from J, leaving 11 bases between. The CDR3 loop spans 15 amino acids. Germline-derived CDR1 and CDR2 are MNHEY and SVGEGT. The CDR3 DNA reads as TGTGCCAGCAGTTACTCCCTGGGGGCCCCAGATACGCAGTATTTT. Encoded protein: CASSYSLGAPDTQYF.

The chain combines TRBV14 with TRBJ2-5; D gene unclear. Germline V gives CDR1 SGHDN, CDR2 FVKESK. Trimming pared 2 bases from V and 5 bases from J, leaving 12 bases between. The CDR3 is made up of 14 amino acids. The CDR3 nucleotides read TGTGCCAGCAGCCAATACTATAAAGGGGAGACCCAGTACTTC. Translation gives CASSQYYKGETQYF.

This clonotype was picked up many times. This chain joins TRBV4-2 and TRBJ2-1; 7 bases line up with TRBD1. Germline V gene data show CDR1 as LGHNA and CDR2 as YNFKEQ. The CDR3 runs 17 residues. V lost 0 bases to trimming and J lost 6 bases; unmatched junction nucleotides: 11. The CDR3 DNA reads TGTGCCAGCAGCCAAGATAGATGGTTGGCAGGGGGCAATGAGCAGTTCTTC. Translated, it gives CASSQDRWLAGGNEQFF.

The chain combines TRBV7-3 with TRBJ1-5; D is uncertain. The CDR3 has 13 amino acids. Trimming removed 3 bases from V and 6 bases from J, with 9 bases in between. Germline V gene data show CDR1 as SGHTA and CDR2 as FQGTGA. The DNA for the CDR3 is TGTGCCAGCAGCTTCAATGCAAGTCAGCCCCAGCATTTT. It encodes CASSFNASQPQHF.

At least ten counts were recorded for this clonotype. In DNA form, the CDR3 reads TGCAGTGCTAGAGTTTCCGGGACTAGCGGGACTAGGTACCAAGAGACCCAGTACTTC. This sequence encodes CSARVSGTSGTRYQETQYF. The chain links TRBV20-1 to TRBJ2-5; 13 bases match TRBD2. The CDR3 extends over 19 amino acids. Germline trimming cut 1 base from V and 0 bases from J; bases unmatched to any gene: 11. CDR1 DFQATT and CDR2 SNEGSKA come from the germline V gene (reference sequence).

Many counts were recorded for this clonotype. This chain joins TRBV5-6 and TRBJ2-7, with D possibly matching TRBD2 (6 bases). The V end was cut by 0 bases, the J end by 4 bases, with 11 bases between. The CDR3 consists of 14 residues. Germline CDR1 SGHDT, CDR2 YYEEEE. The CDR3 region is CASSLVGGLYEQYV. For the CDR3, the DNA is TGTGCCAGCAGCTTGGTGGGAGGATTGTACGAGCAGTACGTC.

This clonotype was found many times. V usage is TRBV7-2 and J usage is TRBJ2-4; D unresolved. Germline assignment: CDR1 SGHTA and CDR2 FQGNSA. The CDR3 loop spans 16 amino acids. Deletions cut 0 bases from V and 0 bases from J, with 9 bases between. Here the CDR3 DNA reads TGTGCCAGCAGCTTAGCGCGAATGTCAGCCAAAAACATTCAGTACTTC. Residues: CASSLARMSAKNIQYF. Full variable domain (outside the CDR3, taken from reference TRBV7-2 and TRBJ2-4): GAGVSQSPSNKVTEKGKDVELRCDPISGHTALYWYRQSLGQGLEFLIYFQGNSAPDKSGLPSDRFSAERTGGSVSTLTIQRTQQEDSAVYLCASSLARMSAKNIQYFGAGTRLSVL.

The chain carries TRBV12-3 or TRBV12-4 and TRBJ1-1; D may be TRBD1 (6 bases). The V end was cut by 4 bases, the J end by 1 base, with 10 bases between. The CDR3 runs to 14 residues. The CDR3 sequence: CASSSGQENTEAFF. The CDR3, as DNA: TGTGCCAGCAGTTCGGGACAAGAGAACACTGAAGCTTTCTTT.

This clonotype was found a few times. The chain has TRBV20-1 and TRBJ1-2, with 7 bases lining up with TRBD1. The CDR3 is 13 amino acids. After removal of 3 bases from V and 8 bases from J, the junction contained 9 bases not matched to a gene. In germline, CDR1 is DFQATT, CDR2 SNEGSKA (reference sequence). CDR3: CSARAQGVEGYTF. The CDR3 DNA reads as TGCAGTGCTAGGGCCCAGGGGGTAGAGGGCTACACCTTC.

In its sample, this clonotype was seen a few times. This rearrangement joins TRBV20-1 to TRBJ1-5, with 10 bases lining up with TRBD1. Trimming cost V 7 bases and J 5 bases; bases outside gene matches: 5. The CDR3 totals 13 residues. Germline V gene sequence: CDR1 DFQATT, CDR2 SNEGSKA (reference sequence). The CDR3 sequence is CSGQGTGDQPQHF. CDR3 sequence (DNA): TGCAGTGGGCAAGGGACAGGGGATCAGCCCCAGCATTTT.

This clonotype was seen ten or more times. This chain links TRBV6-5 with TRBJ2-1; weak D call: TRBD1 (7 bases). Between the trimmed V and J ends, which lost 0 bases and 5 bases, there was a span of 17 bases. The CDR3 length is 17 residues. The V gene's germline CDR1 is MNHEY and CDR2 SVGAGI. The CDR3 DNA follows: TGTGCCAGCAGTTACTCGAAGGGGGCGGGGATAAACAATGAGCAGTTCTTC. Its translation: CASSYSKGAGINNEQFF.

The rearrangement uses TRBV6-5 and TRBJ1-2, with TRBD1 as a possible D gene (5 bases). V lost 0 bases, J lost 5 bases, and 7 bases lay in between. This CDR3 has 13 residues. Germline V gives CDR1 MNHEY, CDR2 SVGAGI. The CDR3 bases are TGTGCCAGCAGTTACTCGGAGGGGTATGGCTACACCTTC. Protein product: CASSYSEGYGYTF.

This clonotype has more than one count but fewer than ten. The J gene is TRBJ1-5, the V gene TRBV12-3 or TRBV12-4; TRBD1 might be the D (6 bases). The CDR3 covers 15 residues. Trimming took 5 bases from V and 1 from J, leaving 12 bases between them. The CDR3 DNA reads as TGTGCCAGCAGTACGGGACAAAAGAGCAATCAGCCCCAGCATTTT. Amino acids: CASSTGQKSNQPQHF.

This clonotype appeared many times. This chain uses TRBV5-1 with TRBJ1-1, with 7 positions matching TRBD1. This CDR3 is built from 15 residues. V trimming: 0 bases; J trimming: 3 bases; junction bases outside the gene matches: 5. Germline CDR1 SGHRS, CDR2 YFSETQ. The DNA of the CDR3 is TGCGCCAGCAGCTTGGGGGGAACAGGGGACACTGAAGCTTTCTTT. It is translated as CASSLGGTGDTEAFF.

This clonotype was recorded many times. For the CDR3, the DNA is TGTGCCAGCAGCACCGGGACAGGGGGCGCCAAAGGGGCCAACGTCCTGACTTTC. Translated: CASSTGTGGAKGANVLTF. V and J are TRBV12-3 or TRBV12-4 and TRBJ2-6; TRBD1 agrees at 12 bases. V shed 6 bases and J 4 bases; nucleotides not matched to a gene: 10. The CDR3 runs to 18 residues.

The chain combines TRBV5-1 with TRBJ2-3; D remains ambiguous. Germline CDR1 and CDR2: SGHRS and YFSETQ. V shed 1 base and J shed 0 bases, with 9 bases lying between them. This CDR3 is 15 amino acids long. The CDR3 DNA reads TGCGCCAGCAGCTTGAGTCAGGTTAGCACAGATACGCAGTATTTT. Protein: CASSLSQVSTDTQYF.

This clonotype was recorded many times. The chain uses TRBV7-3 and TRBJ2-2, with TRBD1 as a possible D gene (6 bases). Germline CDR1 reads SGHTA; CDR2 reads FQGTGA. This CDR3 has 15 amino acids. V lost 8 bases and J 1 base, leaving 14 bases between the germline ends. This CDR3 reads CASGRDIMNTGELFF. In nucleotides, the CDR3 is TGTGCCAGCGGAAGGGACATTATGAACACCGGGGAGCTGTTTTTT. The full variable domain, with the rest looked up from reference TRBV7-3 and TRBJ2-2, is GAGVSQTPSNKVTEKGKYVELRCDPISGHTALYWYRQSLGQGPEFLIYFQGTGAADDSGLPNDRFFAVRPEGSVSTLKIQRTERGDSAVYLCASGRDIMNTGELFFGEGSRLTVL.

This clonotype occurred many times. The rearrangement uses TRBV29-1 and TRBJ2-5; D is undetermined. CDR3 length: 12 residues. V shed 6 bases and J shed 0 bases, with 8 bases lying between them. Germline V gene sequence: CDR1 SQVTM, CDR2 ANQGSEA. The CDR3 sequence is CSVTVYQETQYF. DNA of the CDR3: TGCAGCGTCACGGTGTACCAAGAGACCCAGTACTTC. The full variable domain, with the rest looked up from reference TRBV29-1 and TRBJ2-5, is SAVISQKPSRDICQRGTSLTIQCQVDSQVTMMFWYRQQPGQSLTLIATANQGSEATYESGFVIDKFPISRPNLTFSTLTVSNMSPEDSSIYLCSVTVYQETQYFGPGTRLLVL.

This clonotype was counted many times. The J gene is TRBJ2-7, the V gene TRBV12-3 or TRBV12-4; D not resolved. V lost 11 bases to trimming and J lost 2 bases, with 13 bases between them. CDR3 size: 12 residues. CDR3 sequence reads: CAVGQSAYEQYF. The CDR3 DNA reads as TGTGCCGTCGGGCAGAGCGCCTACGAGCAGTACTTC.

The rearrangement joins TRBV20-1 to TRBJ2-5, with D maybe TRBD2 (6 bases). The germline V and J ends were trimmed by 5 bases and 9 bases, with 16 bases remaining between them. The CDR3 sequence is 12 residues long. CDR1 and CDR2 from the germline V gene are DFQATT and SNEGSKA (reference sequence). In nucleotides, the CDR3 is TGCAGTGCTGGAGGGCTAGTTGGGGCCCAGTACTTC. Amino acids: CSAGGLVGAQYF.